The T cell receptor (beta chain) under discussion was sequenced for a study of blood T cell repertoires in COVID-19 (dated by TCRdb to the early 2020s). Study-wide context: Samples from collaborators originated in the United States, Italy and Spain and spanned both the acute and convalescent phases of COVID-19. The material from the prospective study consisted of cDNA or gDNA derived from T cells, B-cell-depleted T cells, or PBMCs. The dataset comprised deeply sampled blood TCRbeta repertoires from subjects exposed to, actively infected with, or recovered from COVID-19. A freely available public database, intended as a resource for researchers studying the immune response to SARS-CoV-2, is where the repertoires were released. The samples were drawn from two sources: the first 160 participants of the ongoing ImmuneRACE study, and 1,254 subjects contributed by 6 global collaborators. A de-identified subject ID, COVID-19 status, age in years and sex were almost always included in the sample metadata. HLA class I and class II types, where available, came from metadata supplied by the sample provider rather than from assay-based typing. Broader findings and caveats from the paper: The amount of clinical and demographic metadata varied by source and participant and was provided uncurated.

Collaborating institutions collected whole blood in K2EDTA tubes following their own protocols. For TCRbeta analysis, collaborator samples were shipped as frozen whole blood, as isolated PBMCs, or as DNA extracted from either sample type. CDR1 and CDR2 are read off the germline V gene as SGHAT and FQNNGV. Trimming takes 4 bases from V and 8 bases from J, and the germline ends sit 11 bases apart. Including cysteine and phenylalanine, the CDR3 has 12 amino acids. Only the CDR3 DNA stays, 36 bases, in frame from base 1. About this clone itself: Its antigen target is currently unknown. Base qualities are not recorded, but no much larger clone differs from it by a single base.

TCRbeta CDR3 regions were amplified from genomic DNA by means of the immunoSEQ Assay, a bias-controlled multiplex PCR. The authors' analysis ran thus. Nucleated cell counts per sample were estimated from amplification of reference gene primers within the assay. To quantify the absolute abundance of each unique TCRbeta CDR3 rearrangement, sequence reads were collapsed and filtered. Productive Simpson clonality was computed per sample as the square root of Simpson's diversity index over productive rearrangements. The table was pulled from immuneACCESS by TCRdb, which kept in-frame rearrangements only. Such tables lose some clones; where checked, under half of the loss comes from unresolved V genes, and the rest has no known cause. The V and J calls and clone size come from that table; D and trimming were worked out from the DNA. The sample table holds 90,000 to 150,000 clones, of which approximately 83% were seen once. The ten largest clones add up to approximately 11% of the sample.

The sequenced sample consisted of peripheral blood. The receptor comes from a man of 80 years or more with acute or convalescent COVID-19. The rearranged chain carries TRBV11-2 and TRBJ1-1; TRBD1 is perhaps the D gene, given 6 matching bases. The CDR3 here reads CASSSSGTEAFF. Here is the DNA: TGTGCCAGCAGCTCCTCCGGGACAGAAGCTTTCTTT.